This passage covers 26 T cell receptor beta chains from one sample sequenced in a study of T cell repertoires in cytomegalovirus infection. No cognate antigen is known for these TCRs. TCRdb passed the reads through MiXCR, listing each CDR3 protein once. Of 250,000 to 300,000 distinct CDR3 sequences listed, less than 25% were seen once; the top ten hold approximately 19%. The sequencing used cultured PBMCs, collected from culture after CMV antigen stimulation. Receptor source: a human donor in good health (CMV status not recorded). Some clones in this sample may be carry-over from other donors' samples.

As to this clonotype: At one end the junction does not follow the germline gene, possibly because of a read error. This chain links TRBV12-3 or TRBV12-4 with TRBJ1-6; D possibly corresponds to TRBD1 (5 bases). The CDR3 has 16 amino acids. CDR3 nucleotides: TGTGCCAGCAGCTTAGTCGGAGGGACCCTAAATTCACCCCTCCACTTT. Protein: CASSLVGGTLNSPLHF.

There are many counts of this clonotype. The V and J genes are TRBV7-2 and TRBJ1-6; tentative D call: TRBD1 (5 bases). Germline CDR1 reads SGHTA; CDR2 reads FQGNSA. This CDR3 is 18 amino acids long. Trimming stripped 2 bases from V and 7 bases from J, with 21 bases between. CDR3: CASSLRPPAGPNNSPLHF. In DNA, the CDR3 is TGTGCCAGCAGCTTAAGGCCTCCGGCAGGGCCCAACAATTCACCCCTCCACTTT.

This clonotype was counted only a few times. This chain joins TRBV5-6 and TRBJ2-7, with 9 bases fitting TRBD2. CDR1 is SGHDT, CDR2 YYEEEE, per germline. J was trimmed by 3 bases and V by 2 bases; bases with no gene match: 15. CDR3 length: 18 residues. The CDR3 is CASSFGTSFDLLFYEQYV. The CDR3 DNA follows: TGTGCCAGCAGCTTCGGGACTAGCTTCGACCTTCTATTCTACGAGCAGTACGTC.

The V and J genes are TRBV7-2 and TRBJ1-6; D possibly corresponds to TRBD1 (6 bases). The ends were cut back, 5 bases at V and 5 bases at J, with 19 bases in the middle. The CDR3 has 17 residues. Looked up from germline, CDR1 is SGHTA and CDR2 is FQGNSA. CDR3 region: CASSVYYRASDNSPLHF. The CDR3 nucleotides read TGTGCCAGCAGCGTTTACTACAGGGCCTCGGATAATTCACCCCTCCACTTT.

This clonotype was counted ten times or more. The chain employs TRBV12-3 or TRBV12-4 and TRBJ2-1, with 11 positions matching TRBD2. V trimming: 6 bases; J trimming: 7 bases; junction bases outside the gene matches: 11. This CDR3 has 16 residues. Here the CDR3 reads CASSLVASGRRNEQFF. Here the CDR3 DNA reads TGTGCCAGCAGCCTAGTTGCTAGCGGGAGGAGGAATGAGCAGTTCTTC.

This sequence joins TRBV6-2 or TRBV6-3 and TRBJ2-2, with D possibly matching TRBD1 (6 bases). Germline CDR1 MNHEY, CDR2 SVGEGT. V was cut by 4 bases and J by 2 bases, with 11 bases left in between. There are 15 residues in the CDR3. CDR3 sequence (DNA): TGTGCCAGCAGTTCGGACAGAAAAAACACCGGGGAGCTGTTTTTT. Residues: CASSSDRKNTGELFF.

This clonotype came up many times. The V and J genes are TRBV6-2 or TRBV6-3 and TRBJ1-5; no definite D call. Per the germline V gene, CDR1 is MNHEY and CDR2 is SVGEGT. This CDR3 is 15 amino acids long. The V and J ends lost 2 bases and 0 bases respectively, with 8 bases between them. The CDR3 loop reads CASSYGGYSNQPQHF. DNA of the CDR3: TGTGCCAGCAGTTACGGTGGTTATAGCAATCAGCCCCAGCATTTT.

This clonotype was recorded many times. In nucleotides, the CDR3 is TGTGCCAGCAGTTCTGTAGCAAAAGAGACCCAGTACTTC. Amino acids: CASSSVAKETQYF. The chain recombines TRBV28 with TRBJ2-5; D ambiguous. V was clipped by 4 bases and J by 3 bases, with 9 bases between them. CDR3 length equals 13 residues. Germline CDR1 and CDR2: MDHEN and SYDVKM.

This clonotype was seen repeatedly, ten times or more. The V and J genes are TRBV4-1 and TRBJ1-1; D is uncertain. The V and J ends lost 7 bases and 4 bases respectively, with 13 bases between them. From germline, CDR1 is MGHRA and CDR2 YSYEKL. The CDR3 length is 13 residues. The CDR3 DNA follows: TGCGCCAGCAACCGTGGAGGAACCACTGAAGCTTTCTTT. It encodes CASNRGGTTEAFF.

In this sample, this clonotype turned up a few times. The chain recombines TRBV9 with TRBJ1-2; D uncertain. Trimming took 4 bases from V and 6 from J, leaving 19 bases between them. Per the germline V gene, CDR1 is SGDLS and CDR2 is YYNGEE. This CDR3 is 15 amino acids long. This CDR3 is CASSPRREEGDGYTF. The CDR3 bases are TGTGCCAGCAGCCCGCGGAGGGAGGAAGGCGATGGCTACACCTTC.

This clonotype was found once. The CDR3 DNA follows: TGTGCCAGCAGTTTTCAGGGACAGGGGGCCTACGAGCAGTACTTC. This encodes CASSFQGQGAYEQYF. The chain uses TRBV27 and TRBJ2-7; 11 nucleotides agree with TRBD1. Trimming removed 3 bases from V and 2 bases from J; junction bases left unmatched: 3. The CDR3 has 15 amino acids. CDR1 and CDR2 (germline): MNHEY, SMNVEV (reference sequence).

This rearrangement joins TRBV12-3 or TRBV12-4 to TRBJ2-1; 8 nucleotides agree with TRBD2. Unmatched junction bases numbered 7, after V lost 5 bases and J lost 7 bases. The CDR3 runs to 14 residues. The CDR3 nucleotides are TGTGCCAGCAGTAGGGTCCTAGCGGGTAATGAGCAGTTCTTC. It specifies CASSRVLAGNEQFF.

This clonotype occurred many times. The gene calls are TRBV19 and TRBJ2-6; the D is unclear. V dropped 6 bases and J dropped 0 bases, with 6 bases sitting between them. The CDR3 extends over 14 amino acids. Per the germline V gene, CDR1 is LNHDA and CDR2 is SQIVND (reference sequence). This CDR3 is CASSRSSGANVLTF. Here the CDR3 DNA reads TGTGCCAGTAGCCGGAGCTCTGGGGCCAACGTCCTGACTTTC. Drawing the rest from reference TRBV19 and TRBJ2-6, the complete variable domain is DGGITQSPKYLFRKEGQNVTLSCEQNLNHDAMYWYRQDPGQGLRLIYYSQIVNDFQKGDIAEGYSVSREKKESFPLTVTSAQKNPTAFYLCASSRSSGANVLTFGAGSRLTVL.

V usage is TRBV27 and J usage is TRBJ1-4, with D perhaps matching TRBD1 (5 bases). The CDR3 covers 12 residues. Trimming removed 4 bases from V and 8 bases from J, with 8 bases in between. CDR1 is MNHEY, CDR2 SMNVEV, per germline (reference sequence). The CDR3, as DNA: TGTGCCAGCAGTTCTGGGGCCGAAAAACTGTTTTTT. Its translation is CASSSGAEKLFF.

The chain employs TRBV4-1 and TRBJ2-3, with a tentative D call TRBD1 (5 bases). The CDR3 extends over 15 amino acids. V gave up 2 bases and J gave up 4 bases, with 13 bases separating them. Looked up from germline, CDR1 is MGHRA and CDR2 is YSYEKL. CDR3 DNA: TGCGCCAGCAGCCAATTCGGCGACAGCTCAGATACGCAGTATTTT. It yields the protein CASSQFGDSSDTQYF.

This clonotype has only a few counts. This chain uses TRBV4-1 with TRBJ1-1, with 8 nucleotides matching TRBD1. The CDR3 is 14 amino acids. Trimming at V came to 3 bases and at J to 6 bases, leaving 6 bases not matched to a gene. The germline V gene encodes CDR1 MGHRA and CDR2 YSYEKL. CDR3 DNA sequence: TGCGCCAGCAGCCAGCCGCAGGGGGCCTCTGAAGCTTTCTTT. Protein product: CASSQPQGASEAFF.

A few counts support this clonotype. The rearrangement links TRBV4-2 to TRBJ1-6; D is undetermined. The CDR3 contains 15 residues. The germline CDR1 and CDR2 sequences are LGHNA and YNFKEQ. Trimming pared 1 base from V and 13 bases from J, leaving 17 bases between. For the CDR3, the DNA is TGTGCCAGCAGCCAAGCAGGCCGGGTTCTACGGCCCCTCCACTTT. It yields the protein CASSQAGRVLRPLHF.

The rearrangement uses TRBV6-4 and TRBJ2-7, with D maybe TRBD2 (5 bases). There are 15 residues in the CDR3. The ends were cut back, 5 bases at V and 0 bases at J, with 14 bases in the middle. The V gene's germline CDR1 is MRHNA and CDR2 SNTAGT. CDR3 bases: TGTGCCAGCAGTAGAATCCGGGATTACTCCTACGAGCAGTACGTC. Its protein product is CASSRIRDYSYEQYV.

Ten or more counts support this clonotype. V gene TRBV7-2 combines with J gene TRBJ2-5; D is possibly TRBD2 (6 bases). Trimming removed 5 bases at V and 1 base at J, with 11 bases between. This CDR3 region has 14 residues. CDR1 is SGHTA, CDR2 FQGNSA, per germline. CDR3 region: CASSRPSVQETQYF. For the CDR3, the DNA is TGTGCCAGCAGCAGACCTAGCGTCCAAGAGACCCAGTACTTC.

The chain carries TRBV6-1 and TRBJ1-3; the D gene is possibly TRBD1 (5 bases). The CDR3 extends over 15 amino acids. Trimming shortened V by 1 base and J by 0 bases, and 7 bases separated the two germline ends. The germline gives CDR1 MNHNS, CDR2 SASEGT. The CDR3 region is CASSEVGGSGNTIYF. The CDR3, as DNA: TGTGCCAGCAGTGAAGTTGGGGGCTCTGGAAACACCATATATTTT.

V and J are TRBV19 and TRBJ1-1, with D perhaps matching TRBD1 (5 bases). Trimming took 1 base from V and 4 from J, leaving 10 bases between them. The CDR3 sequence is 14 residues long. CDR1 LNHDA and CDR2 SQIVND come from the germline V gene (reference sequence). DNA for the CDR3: TGTGCCAGTAGTATAGGGCCTAGGGGCACTGAAGCTTTCTTT. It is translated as CASSIGPRGTEAFF.

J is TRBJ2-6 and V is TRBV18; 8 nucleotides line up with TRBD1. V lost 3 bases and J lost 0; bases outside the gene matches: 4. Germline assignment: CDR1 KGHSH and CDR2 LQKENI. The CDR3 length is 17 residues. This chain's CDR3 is CASSPRTGTSGANVLTF. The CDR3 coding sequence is TGTGCCAGCTCACCGAGGACAGGGACCTCTGGGGCCAACGTCCTGACTTTC.

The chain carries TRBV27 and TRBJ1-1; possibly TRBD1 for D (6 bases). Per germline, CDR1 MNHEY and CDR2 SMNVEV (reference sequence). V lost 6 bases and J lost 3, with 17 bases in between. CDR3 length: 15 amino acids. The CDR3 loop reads CASSLQGRGDTEAFF. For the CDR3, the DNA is TGTGCCAGCAGCCTACAGGGCCGGGGGGACACTGAAGCTTTCTTT.

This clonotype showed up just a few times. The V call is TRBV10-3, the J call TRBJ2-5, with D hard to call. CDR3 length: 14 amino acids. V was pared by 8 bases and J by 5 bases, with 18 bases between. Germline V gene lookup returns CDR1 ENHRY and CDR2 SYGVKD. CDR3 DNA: TGTGCCATCCTCCCGACGGGTTTTATGGAGACCCAGTACTTC. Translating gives CAILPTGFMETQYF.

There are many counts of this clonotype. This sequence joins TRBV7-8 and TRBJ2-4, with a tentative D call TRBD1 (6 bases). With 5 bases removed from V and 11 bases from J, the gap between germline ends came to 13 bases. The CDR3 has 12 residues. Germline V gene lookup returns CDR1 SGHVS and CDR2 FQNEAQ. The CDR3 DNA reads TGTGCCAGCAGCCAAGGGACATCGCTTCAGTACTTC. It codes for CASSQGTSLQYF. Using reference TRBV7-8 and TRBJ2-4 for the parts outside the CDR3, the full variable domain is GAGVSQSPRYKVAKRGQDVALRCDPISGHVSLFWYQQALGQGPEFLTYFQNEAQLDKSGLPSDRFFAERPEGSVSTLKIQRTQQEDSAVYLCASSQGTSLQYFGAGTRLSVL.

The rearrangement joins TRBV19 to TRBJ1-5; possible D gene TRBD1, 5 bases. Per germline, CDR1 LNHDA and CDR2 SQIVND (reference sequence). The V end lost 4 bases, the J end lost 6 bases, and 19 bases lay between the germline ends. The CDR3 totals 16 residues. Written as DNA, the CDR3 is TGTGCCAGTAGTACCCAACAAACAGGTTCGGGTCAGCCCCAGCATTTT. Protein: CASSTQQTGSGQPQHF. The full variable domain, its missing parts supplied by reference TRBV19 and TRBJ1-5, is DGGITQSPKYLFRKEGQNVTLSCEQNLNHDAMYWYRQDPGQGLRLIYYSQIVNDFQKGDIAEGYSVSREKKESFPLTVTSAQKNPTAFYLCASSTQQTGSGQPQHFGDGTRLSIL.